What follows is one T cell receptor beta chain and its context. Its cognate antigen has yet to be identified. One base away there is no much larger clone; base qualities are not given. The collaborating institutions used their own protocols to collect whole blood in K2EDTA tubes. For TCRbeta analysis, collaborator samples were shipped as frozen whole blood, as isolated PBMCs, or as DNA extracted from either sample type. TCRbeta CDR3 regions were amplified from genomic DNA using the immunoSEQ Assay, a bias-controlled multiplex PCR. The study's processing was this. The number of nucleated cells in each sample was estimated from the amplification of reference gene primers within the assay. To quantify the absolute abundance of each unique TCRbeta CDR3 rearrangement, sequence reads were collapsed and filtered. Productive Simpson clonality was computed per sample as the square root of Simpson's diversity index over productive rearrangements. What TCRdb holds here is the immuneACCESS table cut down to in-frame rearrangements. Part of the clones is not present; checked against another copy, under half of the missing clones reflect an unresolved V gene, and the others are unexplained. That table gives V, J and clone size, and the DNA gave D and trimming. This sample lists roughly 53,000 clones; roughly nine tenths were detected once. The top ten clonotypes cover approximately 2.8% of the sample.

V trim: 1 base; J trim: 5 bases; unmatched bases: 12. The CDR3 runs 17 residues from the cysteine to the phenylalanine. Only the CDR3 region is kept as DNA, spanning 51 bases read in frame from base 1. The germline V gene supplies CDR1 LGHNA and CDR2 YNFKEQ. This record comes from a study of blood T cell repertoires in COVID-19 (dated by TCRdb to the early 2020s). A note on the overall study: Samples from collaborators originated in the United States, Italy and Spain and spanned both the acute and convalescent phases of COVID-19. The samples were drawn from two sources: the first 160 participants of the ongoing ImmuneRACE study, and 1,000 to 1,500 subjects contributed by 6 global collaborators. Where available, HLA class I and class II types were obtained from metadata supplied by the sample provider rather than from assay-based typing. Deeply sampled blood TCRbeta repertoires from subjects exposed to, actively infected with, or recovered from COVID-19 were included in the dataset. The material from the prospective study consisted of cDNA or gDNA derived from T cells, B-cell-depleted T cells, or PBMCs. The repertoires were released in a freely available public database intended as a resource for research on the immune response to SARS-CoV-2. Nearly every sample came with metadata listing a de-identified subject ID, COVID-19 status, age in years and sex. General conclusions and limits of the study: The quantity of clinical and demographic metadata differed by source and by participant and was supplied without curation.

The sequenced sample was peripheral blood. The rearrangement combines TRBV4-2 with TRBJ2-7, and TRBD2 aligns with 9 junction nucleotides. This TCR was sampled from a human donor in a cohort sampled during active COVID-19. The encoded CDR3 is CASSQGREGEALDEQYF. The DNA sequence reads TGTGCCAGCAGCCAAGGGCGGGAGGGGGAAGCGCTGGACGAGCAGTACTTC.